A single sample is the source of the 27 T cell receptor beta chains below, sequenced in a study of blood T cell repertoires in COVID-19. Assay: immunoSEQ multiplex PCR; the TCRdb copy retains only in-frame clones and omits some. Here the sample spans 250,000 to 350,000 clones, about 80% being singletons. Material for sequencing was peripheral blood. Receptor source: a person aged 70 to 85 with COVID-19, enrolled during active disease.

This chain connects TRBV29-1 to TRBJ1-2, with 9 bases aligning to TRBD1. The V and J ends lost 5 bases and 3 bases, in that order; junction bases with no gene match: 7. This CDR3 contains 14 residues. Germline values: CDR1 SQVTM, CDR2 ANQGSEA. CDR3 DNA: TGCAGCGTTAGACCAAGGGACAGGGACTATGGCTACACCTTC. It encodes CSVRPRDRDYGYTF.

This clone was counted only a few times. J is TRBJ2-3 and V is TRBV9, with TRBD2 matching 8 bases. V trimming: 2 bases; J trimming: 3 bases; junction bases outside the gene matches: 17. From germline, CDR1 is SGDLS and CDR2 YYNGEE. The CDR3 has 19 residues. CDR3 sequence: CASSVPSGAGDPGTDTQYF. The CDR3 DNA is TGTGCCAGCAGCGTCCCGAGTGGAGCGGGGGACCCCGGGACAGATACGCAGTATTTT.

The rearrangement links TRBV27 to TRBJ1-5; maybe TRBD1 (6 bases). The CDR3 consists of 13 residues. The V end lost 5 bases, the J end lost 7 bases, and 12 bases lay between the germline ends. CDR1 and CDR2 (germline): MNHEY, SMNVEV (reference sequence). The CDR3 nucleotides are TGTGCCAGCAGTAACAGGGAAGGACAGCCCCAGCATTTT. This sequence encodes CASSNREGQPQHF.

J is TRBJ1-1 and V is TRBV2, with D unclear. Germline V gene sequence: CDR1 SNHLY, CDR2 FYNNEI. Deletions cut 6 bases from V and 3 bases from J, with 11 bases between. The CDR3 covers 13 residues. CDR3 coding DNA: TGTGCCAGCAGGCCCCGCGGGGACACTGAAGCTTTCTTT. Its protein product is CASRPRGDTEAFF.

V usage is TRBV5-4 and J usage is TRBJ2-1; TRBD2 aligns across 9 bases. Germline CDR1 reads SGHNT; CDR2 reads YYREEE (reference sequence). Trimming cost V 4 bases and J 6 bases; bases outside gene matches: 8. The CDR3 sequence is 15 residues long. The CDR3 here is CASSPPGGRANEQFF. CDR3 DNA sequence: TGTGCCAGCAGCCCCCCCGGCGGGAGGGCCAATGAGCAGTTCTTC.

The gene calls are TRBV4-1 and TRBJ1-6; TRBD1 matches at 9 bases. This CDR3 comprises 20 residues. The V gene's germline CDR1 is MGHRA and CDR2 YSYEKL. Trimming took 0 bases from V and 1 from J; bases not matched to a gene: 10. The CDR3 is CASSQDAGTGRWSYNSPLHF. Here the CDR3 DNA reads TGCGCCAGCAGCCAAGATGCTGGGACAGGGAGGTGGTCCTATAATTCACCCCTCCACTTT.

The chain recombines TRBV18 with TRBJ1-4; D call uncertain. There are 12 residues in the CDR3. Trimming pared 5 bases from V and 4 bases from J, leaving 5 bases between. The germline CDR1 and CDR2 sequences are KGHSH and LQKENI. CDR3 DNA sequence: TGTGCCAGCTCATCTTATAATGAAAAACTGTTTTTT. Amino acids: CASSSYNEKLFF.

V is TRBV4-3 and J is TRBJ2-7, with TRBD1 identical over 8 bases. J was trimmed by 0 bases and V by 3 bases; bases with no gene match: 16. From germline, CDR1 is LGHNA and CDR2 YSLEER. The CDR3 is 19 residues long. This CDR3 is CASSQGYRGSRENSYEQYF. In nucleotides, the CDR3 is TGCGCCAGCAGCCAGGGATACAGGGGGTCTAGAGAAAACTCCTACGAGCAGTACTTC.

V gene TRBV9 combines with J gene TRBJ1-1; maybe TRBD1 (6 bases). The CDR3 is made up of 14 amino acids. Trimming pared 4 bases from V and 3 bases from J, leaving 13 bases between. The germline V gene encodes CDR1 SGDLS and CDR2 YYNGEE. CDR3 coding DNA: TGTGCCAGCAGCACAACAGGGTTTGACACTGAAGCTTTCTTT. Translation: CASSTTGFDTEAFF.

This chain joins TRBV19 and TRBJ2-5, with D perhaps matching TRBD2 (5 bases). Germline CDR1 reads LNHDA; CDR2 reads SQIVND (reference sequence). V dropped 0 bases and J dropped 5 bases, with 7 bases sitting between them. This CDR3 contains 13 residues. Here the CDR3 DNA reads TGTGCCAGTAGTATAGATCCTAGCGAGACCCAGTACTTC. Protein sequence: CASSIDPSETQYF.

The V call is TRBV6-6, the J call TRBJ1-5, with D maybe TRBD1 (5 bases). The V gene lost 6 bases and the J gene lost 4 bases, with 10 bases spanning the gap. Germline V gene data show CDR1 as MNHNY and CDR2 as SVGAGI (reference sequence). The CDR3 length is 13 residues. The CDR3 here is CASSPRGNQPQHF. CDR3 in DNA: TGTGCCAGCAGCCCCCGGGGGAATCAGCCCCAGCATTTT.

The rearrangement links TRBV4-1 to TRBJ2-7; 10 bases are a match to TRBD1. With V trimmed by 1 base and J by 2 bases, 2 bases remained unmatched. The CDR3 loop spans 15 amino acids. The germline CDR1 and CDR2 sequences are MGHRA and YSYEKL. The CDR3 spells CASSQGQGATYEQYF. CDR3 nucleotides: TGCGCCAGCAGCCAAGGACAGGGGGCGACCTACGAGCAGTACTTC.

The rearrangement joins TRBV2 to TRBJ1-3; D not resolved. Trimming pared 6 bases from V and 0 bases from J, leaving 9 bases between. CDR3 size: 14 residues. CDR1 SNHLY and CDR2 FYNNEI come from the germline V gene. The CDR3 nucleotides read TGTGCCAGCAGAGGACTCCGCTCTGGAAACACCATATATTTT. This translates into CASRGLRSGNTIYF.

V and J are TRBV5-3 and TRBJ2-7, with D possibly being TRBD2 (5 bases). TRBV5-3 is designated an ORF whose function remains uncertain. CDR3 size: 16 residues. Trimming pared 2 bases from V and 4 bases from J, leaving 19 bases between. In DNA, the CDR3 is TGTGCCAGAAGCTTATCTTCTGCGACGGGGAAATACGAGCAGTACTTC. This translates into CARSLSSATGKYEQYF.

About this clone itself: It may be a read error: a sequence one base away is much more abundant. Distinct nucleotide sequences in the sample also encode this CDR3. The V call is TRBV5-6, the J call TRBJ2-4; TRBD1 might be the D (5 bases). Trimming stripped 2 bases from V and 3 bases from J, with 12 bases between. The CDR3 sequence is 15 residues long. Germline V gene sequence: CDR1 SGHDT, CDR2 YYEEEE. The CDR3 nucleotides read TGTGCCAGCAGCTTAGGAGACAGTTACAAAAACATTCAGTACTTC. Protein: CASSLGDSYKNIQYF.

V usage is TRBV6-2 or TRBV6-3 and J usage is TRBJ1-5; TRBD1 agrees at 7 bases. CDR1 MNHEY and CDR2 SVGEGT come from the germline V gene. V lost 2 bases to trimming and J lost 7 bases; unmatched junction nucleotides: 5. The CDR3 has 14 amino acids. The CDR3 reads CASSYRQGRQPQHF. The DNA for the CDR3 is TGTGCCAGCAGTTACCGACAGGGCCGCCAGCCCCAGCATTTT.

This clone appeared a single time. This rearrangement joins TRBV4-3 to TRBJ2-1; 10 bases are shared with TRBD2. CDR1 and CDR2 (germline): LGHNA, YSLEER. Losses at the gene ends were 3 bases for V and 5 bases for J; bases not matched to a gene: 4. The CDR3 length is 15 residues. The CDR3 region is CASSHLAGANNEQFF. The CDR3 region has the DNA TGCGCCAGCAGCCATCTAGCGGGAGCAAACAATGAGCAGTTCTTC.

The chain combines TRBV15 with TRBJ2-2, with 8 bases that match TRBD2. Germline CDR1 and CDR2: LNHNV and YYDKDF (reference sequence). This CDR3 is 15 amino acids long. V gave up 0 bases and J gave up 6 bases; unmatched junction bases: 3. The CDR3 DNA is TGTGCCACCAGCAGAGACCCCGGGGGGGCCGGGGAGCTGTTTTTT. This gives the protein CATSRDPGGAGELFF.

V and J are TRBV4-3 and TRBJ2-2; 8 bases line up with TRBD1. Germline loops: CDR1 LGHNA, CDR2 YSLEER. The CDR3 has 15 residues. J gave up 8 bases and V 4 bases, and 9 bases lay outside the gene matches. CDR3 amino acids: CASSLVAGGAGELFF. The DNA of the CDR3 is TGCGCCAGCAGCCTCGTTGCAGGGGGCGCGGGGGAGCTGTTTTTT.

This clone was seen a handful of times. The genes are TRBV29-1 and TRBJ2-7; 7 nucleotides match TRBD1. CDR3 length: 13 residues. Germline values: CDR1 SQVTM, CDR2 ANQGSEA. The V segment lost 6 bases and the J segment 2 bases; nucleotides outside the gene matches: 7. The CDR3 DNA reads TGCAGCGTGGGGACAGCGTTGACCTACGAGCAGTACTTC. Amino acid sequence: CSVGTALTYEQYF.

The rearrangement links TRBV25-1 to TRBJ1-1, with D tentatively TRBD1 (5 bases). This CDR3 is built from 13 residues. Germline values: CDR1 MGHDK, CDR2 SYGVNS. V lost 6 bases to trimming and J lost 6 bases, with 14 bases between them. The CDR3 nucleotides read TGTGCCAGCAGCATCGGGGGGAATTCTGAAGCTTTCTTT. It yields the protein CASSIGGNSEAFF.

The rearrangement joins TRBV7-2 to TRBJ2-7; D is perhaps TRBD2 (5 bases). The CDR3 runs 14 residues. Germline V gene sequence: CDR1 SGHTA, CDR2 FQGNSA. V was pared by 1 base and J by 0 bases, with 7 bases between. The CDR3 protein is CASSLERDSYEQYF. The DNA of the CDR3 is TGTGCCAGCAGCTTAGAACGGGACTCCTACGAGCAGTACTTC. The entire variable domain, with the rest obtained from reference TRBV7-2 and TRBJ2-7, is as follows: GAGVSQSPSNKVTEKGKDVELRCDPISGHTALYWYRQSLGQGLEFLIYFQGNSAPDKSGLPSDRFSAERTGGSVSTLTIQRTQQEDSAVYLCASSLERDSYEQYFGPGTRLTVT.

In regard to this clone: Other DNA sequences from this sample encode an identical CDR3 as well. V is TRBV7-2 and J is TRBJ2-7, with TRBD1 matching 11 bases. V gave up 1 base and J gave up 4 bases; unmatched junction bases: 0. The CDR3 is 14 amino acids. CDR1 is SGHTA, CDR2 FQGNSA, per germline. The CDR3 bases are TGTGCCAGCAGCTTAGGGGACAGGGGGTACGAGCAGTACTTC. This translates into CASSLGDRGYEQYF. The whole variable domain, remainder taken from reference TRBV7-2 and TRBJ2-7, is GAGVSQSPSNKVTEKGKDVELRCDPISGHTALYWYRQSLGQGLEFLIYFQGNSAPDKSGLPSDRFSAERTGGSVSTLTIQRTQQEDSAVYLCASSLGDRGYEQYFGPGTRLTVT.

This clone occurred once. V gene TRBV12-3 or TRBV12-4 combines with J gene TRBJ2-1; no reliable D call. The CDR3 sequence is 13 residues long. V lost 6 bases and J 3 bases, leaving 9 bases between the germline ends. DNA of the CDR3: TGTGCCAGCAGCCCCCCTAACTACAATGAGCAGTTCTTC. The encoded protein is CASSPPNYNEQFF.

The chain combines TRBV6-2 or TRBV6-3 with TRBJ2-3; D uncertain. CDR3 length equals 12 residues. V shed 6 bases and J shed 5 bases, with 9 bases lying between them. CDR1 is MNHEY and CDR2 is SVGEGT in the germline V gene. CDR3 sequence: CASSGVIDTQYF. The CDR3 DNA is TGTGCCAGCAGCGGAGTAATAGATACGCAGTATTTT.

This chain uses TRBV28 with TRBJ1-2, with TRBD1 as a possible D gene (5 bases). This CDR3 comprises 13 residues. Germline values: CDR1 MDHEN, CDR2 SYDVKM. Trimming took off 7 bases at V and 6 bases at J, with 15 bases between the two ends. CDR3 sequence (DNA): TGTGCCAGCACCACACGGGGGGGAGATGGCTACACCTTC. Its translation is CASTTRGGDGYTF.

This chain connects TRBV15 to TRBJ1-2; TRBD1 aligns across 10 bases. Germline V gene lookup returns CDR1 LNHNV and CDR2 YYDKDF (reference sequence). This CDR3 is 18 amino acids long. Germline trimming cut 3 bases from V and 1 base from J; bases unmatched to any gene: 11. CDR3 protein: CATSSIRDRGFFNYGYTF. In DNA form, the CDR3 reads TGTGCCACCAGCAGTATCCGGGACAGGGGTTTTTTTAACTATGGCTACACCTTC.